Reported below is one TCR beta chain. The data belong to a study of graft-versus-host responses after intestinal transplantation. CDR3 length: 17 amino acids. The V gene's germline CDR1 is MDHEN and CDR2 SYDVKM. V lost 5 bases to trimming and J lost 3 bases, with 20 bases between them. The protocol was immunoSEQ multiplex PCR, while the TCRdb copy is restricted to in-frame clones and leaves out a portion. The table lists around 16,000 clones, 80% to 90% of them singletons. The receptor was isolated from a human patient who received an intestinal transplant, so some T cells may come from the graft donor. V usage is TRBV28 and J usage is TRBJ1-5, with TRBD1 as a possible D gene (6 bases). The sample here was PBMCs, taken roughly 110 days after intestinal transplant. Written as DNA, the CDR3 is TGTGCCAGCAGTCATCCCAGTAAGGGGGAAGTCAATCAGCCCCAGCATTTT. As protein: CASSHPSKGEVNQPQHF.